The source of this T cell receptor beta chain is a study of breast tumors, draining lymph nodes, adjacent tissues. This clonotype appeared a few times. TCRdb re-derived calls from the multiplex PCR reads in MiXCR, one entry per CDR3 protein. The repertoire includes about 16,000 distinct CDR3 sequences, over 40% of them detected once, and about an eighth sits in the top ten. Trimming stripped 0 bases from V and 6 bases from J, with 18 bases between. The V gene's germline CDR1 is DFQATT and CDR2 SNEGSKA (reference sequence). The CDR3 sequence is 15 residues long. The TCR was taken from a female donor with breast cancer. Some clones in this sample may be carry-over from other donors' samples. The chain has TRBV20-1 and TRBJ2-7, with no clear D. Specimen: tumor-adjacent breast tissue. In DNA form, the CDR3 reads TGCAGTGCTAGAGATACTCAGGAAGCTACGGGCGAGCAGTACTTC. Translating gives CSARDTQEATGEQYF.